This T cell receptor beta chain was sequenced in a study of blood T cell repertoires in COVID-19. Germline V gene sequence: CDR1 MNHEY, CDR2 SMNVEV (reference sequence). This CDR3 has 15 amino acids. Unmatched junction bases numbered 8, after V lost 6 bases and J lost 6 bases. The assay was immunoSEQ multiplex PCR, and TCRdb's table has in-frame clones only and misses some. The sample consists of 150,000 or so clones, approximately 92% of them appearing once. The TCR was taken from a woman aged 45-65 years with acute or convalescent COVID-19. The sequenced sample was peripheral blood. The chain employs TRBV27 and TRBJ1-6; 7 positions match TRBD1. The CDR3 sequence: CASSLTGIANSPLHF. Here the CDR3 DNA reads TGTGCCAGCAGCCTGACAGGGATCGCTAATTCACCCCTCCACTTT.